This T cell receptor (beta chain) was obtained from a study of cytomegalovirus exposure and HLA in healthy donors. General study findings and limits: In a later analysis, at a false discovery rate of 0.05, about 17,000 TCR beta sequences matched HLA alleles. Earlier analysis looked at TCR beta V segments, and most were productive about 90% or about 30% of the time. Most of the CMV-associated TCR beta chains (in a later analysis) appeared to be HLA-restricted.

Germline V gives CDR1 MNHEY, CDR2 SMNVEV (reference sequence). The CDR3 length is 15 residues. Trimming shortened V by 4 bases and J by 3 bases, and 13 bases separated the two germline ends. Primers: 60 Vbeta forward and 13 Jbeta reverse. The protocol was immunoSEQ multiplex PCR, while the TCRdb copy is restricted to in-frame clones and leaves out a portion. The table shows more than 200,000 clones, with almost 80% occurring only once. In the case of this clone: Its matching antigen is unknown.

The clonotype was recovered from a male donor in good health and CMV-seronegative. The chain is built from TRBV27 and TRBJ2-1; perhaps TRBD2 as D (5 bases). The sequencing sample was made of PBMCs. The CDR3 nucleotides read TGTGCCAGCAGTTGGGCTAGCTCTAACTACAATGAGCAGTTCTTC. Translating gives CASSWASSNYNEQFF.